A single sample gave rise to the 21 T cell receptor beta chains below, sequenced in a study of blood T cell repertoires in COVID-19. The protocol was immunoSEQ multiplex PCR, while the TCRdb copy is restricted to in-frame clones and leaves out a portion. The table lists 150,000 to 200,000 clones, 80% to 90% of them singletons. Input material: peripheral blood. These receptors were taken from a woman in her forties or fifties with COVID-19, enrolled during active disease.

The CDR3 DNA reads TGTGCCTGGAGCGAGACACAGGGGGCGGTCACTGAAGCTTTCTTT. Translated, it gives CAWSETQGAVTEAFF. This chain joins TRBV30 and TRBJ1-1, with 9 bases that match TRBD1. V was clipped by 3 bases and J by 4 bases; unmatched bases: 9. Per germline, CDR1 GTSNPN and CDR2 SVGIG (reference sequence). This CDR3 is 15 amino acids long. The full variable domain, with the rest looked up from reference TRBV30 and TRBJ1-1, is SQTIHQWPATLVQPVGSPLSLECTVEGTSNPNLYWYRQAAGRGLQLLFYSVGIGQISSEVPQNLSASRPQDRQFILSSKKLLLSDSGFYLCAWSETQGAVTEAFFGQGTRLTVV.

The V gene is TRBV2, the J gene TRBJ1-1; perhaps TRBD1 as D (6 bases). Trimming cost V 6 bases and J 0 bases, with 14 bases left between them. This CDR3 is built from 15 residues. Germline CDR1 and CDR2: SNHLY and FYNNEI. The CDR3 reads CASSDRRTMNTEAFF. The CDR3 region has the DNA TGTGCCAGCAGCGACAGGAGAACCATGAACACTGAAGCTTTCTTT. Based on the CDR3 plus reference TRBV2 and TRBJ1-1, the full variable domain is EPEVTQTPSHQVTQMGQEVILRCVPISNHLYFYWYRQILGQKVEFLVSFYNNEISEKSEIFDDQFSVERPDGSNFTLKIRSTKLEDSAMYFCASSDRRTMNTEAFFGQGTRLTVV.

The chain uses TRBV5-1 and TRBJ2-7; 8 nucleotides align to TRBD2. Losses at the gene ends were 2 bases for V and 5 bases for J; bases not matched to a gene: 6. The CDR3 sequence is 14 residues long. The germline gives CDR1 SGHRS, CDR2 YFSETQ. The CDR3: CASSFGAGVDEQYF. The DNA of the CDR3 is TGCGCCAGCAGCTTCGGAGCGGGGGTGGACGAGCAGTACTTC.

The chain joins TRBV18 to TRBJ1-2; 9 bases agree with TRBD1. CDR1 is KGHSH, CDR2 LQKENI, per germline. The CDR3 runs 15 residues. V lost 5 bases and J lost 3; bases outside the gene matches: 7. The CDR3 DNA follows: TGTGCCAGCTCAGGAACAGGGGGCGCGGACTATGGCTACACCTTC. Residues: CASSGTGGADYGYTF.

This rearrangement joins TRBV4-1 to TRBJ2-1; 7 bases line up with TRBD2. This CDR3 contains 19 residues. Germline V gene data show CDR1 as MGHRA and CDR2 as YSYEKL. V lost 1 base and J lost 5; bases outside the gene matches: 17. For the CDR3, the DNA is TGCGCCAGCAGCCAAGGTCCTCAGGGAGGGGCAGGGATTGACAATGAGCAGTTCTTC. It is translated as CASSQGPQGGAGIDNEQFF.

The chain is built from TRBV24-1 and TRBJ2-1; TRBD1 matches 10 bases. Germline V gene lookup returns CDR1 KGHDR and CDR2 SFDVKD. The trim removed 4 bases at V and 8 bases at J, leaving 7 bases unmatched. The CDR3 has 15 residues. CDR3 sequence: CATSESGTGADEQFF. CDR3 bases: TGTGCCACCAGTGAATCCGGGACAGGGGCCGATGAGCAGTTCTTC.

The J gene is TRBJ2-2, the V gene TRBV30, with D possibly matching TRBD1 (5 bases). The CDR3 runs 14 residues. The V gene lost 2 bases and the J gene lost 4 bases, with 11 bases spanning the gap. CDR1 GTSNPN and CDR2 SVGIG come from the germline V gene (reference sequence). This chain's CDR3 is CAWSPRRGTGELFF. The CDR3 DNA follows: TGTGCCTGGAGTCCTAGAAGGGGCACCGGGGAGCTGTTTTTT. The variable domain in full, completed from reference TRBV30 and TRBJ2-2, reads SQTIHQWPATLVQPVGSPLSLECTVEGTSNPNLYWYRQAAGRGLQLLFYSVGIGQISSEVPQNLSASRPQDRQFILSSKKLLLSDSGFYLCAWSPRRGTGELFFGEGSRLTVL.

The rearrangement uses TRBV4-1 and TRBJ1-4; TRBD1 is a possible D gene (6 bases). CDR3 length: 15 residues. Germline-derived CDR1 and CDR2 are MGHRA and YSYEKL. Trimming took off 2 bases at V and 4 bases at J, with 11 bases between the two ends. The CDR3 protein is CASSQSLQGNEKLFF. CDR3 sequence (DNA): TGCGCCAGCAGCCAAAGCTTACAGGGTAATGAAAAACTGTTTTTT.

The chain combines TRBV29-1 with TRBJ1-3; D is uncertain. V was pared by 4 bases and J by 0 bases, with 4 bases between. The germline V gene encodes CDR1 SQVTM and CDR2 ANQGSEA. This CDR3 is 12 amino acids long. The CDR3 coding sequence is TGCAGCGTTGCCGTCTCTGGAAACACCATATATTTT. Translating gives CSVAVSGNTIYF.

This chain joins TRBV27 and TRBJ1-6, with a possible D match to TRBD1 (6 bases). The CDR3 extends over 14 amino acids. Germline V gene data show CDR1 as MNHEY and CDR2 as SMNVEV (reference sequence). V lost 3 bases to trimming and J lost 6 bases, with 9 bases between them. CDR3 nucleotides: TGTGCCAGCAGTTTCGACAGGTTTAATTCACCCCTCCACTTT. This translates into CASSFDRFNSPLHF.

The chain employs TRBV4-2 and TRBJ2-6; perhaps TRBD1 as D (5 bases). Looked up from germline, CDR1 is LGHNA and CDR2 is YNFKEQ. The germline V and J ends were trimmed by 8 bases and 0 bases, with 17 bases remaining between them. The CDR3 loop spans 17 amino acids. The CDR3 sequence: CASDVGHIISGANVLTF. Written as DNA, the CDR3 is TGTGCCAGCGATGTTGGACACATAATCTCTGGGGCCAACGTCCTGACTTTC.

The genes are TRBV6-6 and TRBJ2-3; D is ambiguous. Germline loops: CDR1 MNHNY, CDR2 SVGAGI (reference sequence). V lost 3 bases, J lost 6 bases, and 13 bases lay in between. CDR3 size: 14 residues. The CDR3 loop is CASSYVRARDTQYF. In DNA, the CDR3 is TGTGCCAGCAGTTATGTACGTGCTCGGGATACGCAGTATTTT.

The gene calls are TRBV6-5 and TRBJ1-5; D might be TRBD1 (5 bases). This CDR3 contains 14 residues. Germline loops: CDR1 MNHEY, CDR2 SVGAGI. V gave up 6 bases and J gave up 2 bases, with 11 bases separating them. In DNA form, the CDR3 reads TGTGCCAGCAGCACCAGGGAAGGCAATCAGCCCCAGCATTTT. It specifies CASSTREGNQPQHF.

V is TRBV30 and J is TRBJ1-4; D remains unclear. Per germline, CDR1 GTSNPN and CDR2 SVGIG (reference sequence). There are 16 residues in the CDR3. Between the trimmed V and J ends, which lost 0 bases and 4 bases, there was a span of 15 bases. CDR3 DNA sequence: TGTGCCTGGAGTGTACTTTCGGGAGCACTTAATGAAAAACTGTTTTTT. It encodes CAWSVLSGALNEKLFF.

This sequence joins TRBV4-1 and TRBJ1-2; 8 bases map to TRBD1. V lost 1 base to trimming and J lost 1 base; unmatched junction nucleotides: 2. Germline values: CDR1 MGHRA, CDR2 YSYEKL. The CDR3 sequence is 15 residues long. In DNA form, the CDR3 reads TGCGCCAGCAGCCAAGCCGGACAGGGTAACTATGGCTACACCTTC. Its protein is CASSQAGQGNYGYTF.

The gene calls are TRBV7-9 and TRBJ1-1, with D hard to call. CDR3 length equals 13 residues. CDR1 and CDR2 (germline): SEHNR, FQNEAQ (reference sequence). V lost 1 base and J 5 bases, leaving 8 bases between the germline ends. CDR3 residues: CASSLEVRTEAFF. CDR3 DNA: TGTGCCAGCAGCTTAGAAGTTCGGACTGAAGCTTTCTTT.

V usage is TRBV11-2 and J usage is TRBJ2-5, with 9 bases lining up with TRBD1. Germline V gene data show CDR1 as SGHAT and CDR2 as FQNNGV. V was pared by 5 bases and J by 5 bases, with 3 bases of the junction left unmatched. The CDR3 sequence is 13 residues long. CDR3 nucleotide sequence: TGTGCCAGCAGCCGAGACAGGGGGGAGACCCAGTACTTC. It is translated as CASSRDRGETQYF.

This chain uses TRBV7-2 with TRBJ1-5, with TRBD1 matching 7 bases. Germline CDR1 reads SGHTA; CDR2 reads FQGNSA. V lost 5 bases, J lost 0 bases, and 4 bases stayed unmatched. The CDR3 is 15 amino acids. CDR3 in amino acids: CASSRGQYSNQPQHF. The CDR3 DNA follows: TGTGCCAGCAGCCGGGGACAGTATAGCAATCAGCCCCAGCATTTT. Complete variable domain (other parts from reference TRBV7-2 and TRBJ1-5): GAGVSQSPSNKVTEKGKDVELRCDPISGHTALYWYRQSLGQGLEFLIYFQGNSAPDKSGLPSDRFSAERTGGSVSTLTIQRTQQEDSAVYLCASSRGQYSNQPQHFGDGTRLSIL.

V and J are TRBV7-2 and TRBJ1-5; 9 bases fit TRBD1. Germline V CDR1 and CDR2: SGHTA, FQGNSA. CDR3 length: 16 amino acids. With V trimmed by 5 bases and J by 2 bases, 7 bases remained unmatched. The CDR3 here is CASSPSTGGGNQPQHF. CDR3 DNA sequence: TGTGCCAGCAGCCCGTCGACAGGGGGTGGCAATCAGCCCCAGCATTTT.

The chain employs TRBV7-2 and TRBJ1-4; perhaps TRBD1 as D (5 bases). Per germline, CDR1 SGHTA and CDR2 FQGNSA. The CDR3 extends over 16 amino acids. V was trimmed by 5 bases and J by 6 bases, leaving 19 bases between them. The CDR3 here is CASSPSQRGLHEKLFF. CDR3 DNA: TGTGCCAGCAGCCCCAGCCAAAGGGGCCTCCATGAAAAACTGTTTTTT.

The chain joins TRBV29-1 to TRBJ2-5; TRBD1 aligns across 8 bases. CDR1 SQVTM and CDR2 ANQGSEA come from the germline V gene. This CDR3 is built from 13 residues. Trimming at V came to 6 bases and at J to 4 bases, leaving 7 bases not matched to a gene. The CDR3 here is CSVVQGAGETQYF. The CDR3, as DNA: TGCAGCGTCGTCCAGGGGGCAGGAGAGACCCAGTACTTC.